The clone carrying this T cell receptor (beta chain) came up many times. Its matching antigen is unknown. Investigators amplified TCR beta CDR3 regions from RNA transcripts. Amplification began with first-round RT-PCR using HTBI primers, then second-round multiplex PCR was performed. Each CDR3 protein is one row after TCRdb ran MiXCR on the multiplex PCR reads. Here the sample spans about 740,000 distinct CDR3 sequences, 35% to 50% being singletons. This record belongs to a study of Graves' ophthalmopathy and Graves' hyperthyroidism. Across the whole study: No treatment had been given when peripheral blood was collected at initial diagnosis.

Points from the study as a whole: A majority of expanded thyroid clonotypes exceeding 0.001 frequency were likewise present in blood.

Trimming left V 5 bases short and J 5 bases short, with 9 bases between. The germline V gene has CDR1 DFQATT and CDR2 SNEGSKA (reference sequence). There are 11 residues in the CDR3. This clonotype was obtained from an adult man with Graves' ophthalmopathy. The V call is TRBV20-1, the J call TRBJ1-1; D not resolved. The specimen sequenced was peripheral blood. This CDR3 reads CSASHYTEAFF. CDR3 coding DNA: TGCAGTGCTTCTCACTATACTGAAGCTTTCTTT.